The source of this T cell receptor (beta chain) is a study of technical replicates of blood from four donors (dated 2017 in TCRdb). The germline V gene (reference sequence) specifies SGHNT as CDR1 and YYREEE as CDR2. Including the terminal cysteine and phenylalanine, the CDR3 comprises 15 residues. The entry retains the CDR3 DNA only, 45 bases that are in frame from base 1. V is cut back by 4 bases and J by 7 bases, with 5 bases in the junction unmatched. As concerns this clone: Its cognate antigen has yet to be identified. Nothing much larger sits one base from this clone, and base qualities are not available.

The library was prepared using the immunoSEQ multiplex PCR assay. TCRdb stores this immuneACCESS table with in-frame sequences only. Part of the clones is absent; in the studies checked, under half of the shortfall reflects unresolved V genes, and no reason is known for the rest. This sample holds over 50,000 clones; approximately 92% were observed only once. About 4% of the sample is in the top ten clones. The sample taken for sequencing was PBMCs. This receptor was obtained from a human donor in good health. Some clones in this sample may be carry-over from other donors' samples. Rearrangement joined TRBV5-4 to TRBJ1-6; the central 10 bases match TRBD1. The CDR3: CASSKPGQGNSPLHF. The DNA sequence reads TGTGCCAGCAGCAAACCGGGACAGGGGAATTCACCCCTCCACTTT.